This T cell receptor beta chain was captured by sequencing in a study of cytomegalovirus exposure and HLA in healthy donors. Study findings and constraints: CMV serostatus was the sole immune exposure data available. 87-base-pair reads could not separate some V segments, including TRBV6-2 and TRBV6-3. The authors later linked a missense DCLRE1C variant to TCR beta V- and J-gene trimming.

It was with 60 Vbeta and 13 Jbeta primers that the PCR ran. The assay was immunoSEQ multiplex PCR, and TCRdb's table has in-frame clones only and misses some. There are 95,000 to 150,000 clones in the sample; around 67% occur only once, and approximately 4.3% lies in the top ten. Notes on this clone: Its antigen is as yet unknown.

The CDR3 extends over 16 amino acids. Germline V gene sequence: CDR1 SGHVS, CDR2 FQNEAQ. The trim removed 5 bases at V and 3 bases at J, leaving 13 bases unmatched. V is TRBV7-8 and J is TRBJ2-7; 7 bases line up with TRBD1. This TCR came from a man aged 60-69 years in good health and CMV-seropositive. The sample comprised PBMCs. The CDR3 is CASSEWTGHAVYEQYF. Written as DNA, the CDR3 is TGTGCCAGCAGCGAGTGGACAGGCCACGCTGTCTACGAGCAGTACTTC.